One and the same sample provided the 12 T cell receptor beta chains below, sequenced in a study of regulatory and conventional T cells in RAG deficiency. The protocol was immunoSEQ multiplex PCR, while the TCRdb copy is restricted to in-frame clones and leaves out a portion. Of around 37,000 clones detected, about 91% appear once; the ten largest clones hold around 15%. Separately, the same data were catalogued under a study of regulatory T cells. As reported in that work: The primer mix had 52 TRBV and 13 TRBJ primers.

Source material: CD8+ T cells sorted from blood. All receptors derive from a human donor in good health.

The chain has TRBV7-2 and TRBJ2-5; D is possibly TRBD1 (6 bases). The length of the CDR3 is 17 residues. Germline-derived CDR1 and CDR2 are SGHTA and FQGNSA. Trimming pared 5 bases from V and 11 bases from J, leaving 30 bases between. In DNA form, the CDR3 reads TGTGCCAGCAGCCTAGGGATCAATACAGGGCACGGTGTGAAGCAGTACTTC. It translates to CASSLGINTGHGVKQYF.

Only a few counts were recorded for this clone. The chain combines TRBV2 with TRBJ1-1; D is perhaps TRBD1 (6 bases). CDR3 size: 15 residues. CDR1 SNHLY and CDR2 FYNNEI come from the germline V gene. The V end was cut by 6 bases, the J end by 1 base, with 15 bases between. DNA of the CDR3: TGTGCCAGCAGGGGGTTTTTACAGGGGAACACTGAAGCTTTCTTT. This codes for CASRGFLQGNTEAFF.

The CDR3 DNA is TGTGCCAGCGGGGGGGACAGGGTGGAATCACCCCTCCACTTT. It yields the protein CASGGDRVESPLHF. The genes are TRBV25-1 and TRBJ1-6, with 9 bases that match TRBD1. The V and J ends lost 8 bases and 10 bases, in that order; junction bases with no gene match: 9. The CDR3 extends over 14 amino acids. Germline loops: CDR1 MGHDK, CDR2 SYGVNS.

V usage is TRBV7-8 and J usage is TRBJ2-2, with D possibly matching TRBD2 (5 bases). Germline lookup yields CDR1 SGHVS and CDR2 FQNEAQ. V was clipped by 1 base and J by 0 bases, with 9 bases between them. The CDR3 sequence is 16 residues long. Written as DNA, the CDR3 is TGTGCCAGCAGCTTAGGAGGGCTATCGAACACCGGGGAGCTGTTTTTT. This sequence encodes CASSLGGLSNTGELFF.

This chain joins TRBV4-2 and TRBJ2-1, with D tentatively TRBD2 (6 bases). The CDR3 is made up of 16 amino acids. Germline-derived CDR1 and CDR2 are LGHNA and YNFKEQ. V gave up 1 base and J gave up 5 bases, with 15 bases separating them. For the CDR3, the DNA is TGTGCCAGCAGCCAAGTAGGCGGGACCTACAACAATGAGCAGTTCTTC. Protein sequence: CASSQVGGTYNNEQFF.

This rearrangement joins TRBV7-2 to TRBJ1-2; D perhaps matches TRBD1 (5 bases). Germline V gene sequence: CDR1 SGHTA, CDR2 FQGNSA. This CDR3 contains 14 residues. V dropped 4 bases and J dropped 5 bases, with 14 bases sitting between them. The CDR3 DNA is TGTGCCAGCAGCTCACCGGGACGGTTGTATGGCTACACCTTC. Protein sequence: CASSSPGRLYGYTF.

In this sample, this clone turned up a few times. J is TRBJ1-1 and V is TRBV5-1; TRBD1 aligns across 7 bases. Trimming took 3 bases from V and 0 from J; bases not matched to a gene: 8. This CDR3 has 16 residues. Germline V CDR1 and CDR2: SGHRS, YFSETQ. The CDR3 here is CASSSNAGGMNTEAFF. Written as DNA, the CDR3 is TGCGCCAGCAGCTCTAACGCAGGGGGTATGAACACTGAAGCTTTCTTT.

The chain has TRBV10-3 and TRBJ1-2; 11 nucleotides match TRBD1. With V trimmed by 4 bases and J by 7 bases, 5 bases remained unmatched. Germline V gene sequence: CDR1 ENHRY, CDR2 SYGVKD. The CDR3 has 14 residues. The CDR3 reads CAISGTGGASGYTF. CDR3 nucleotides: TGTGCCATCAGTGGGACAGGGGGCGCCTCTGGCTACACCTTC.

This chain connects TRBV7-2 to TRBJ2-7; D gene ambiguous. Trimming pared 5 bases from V and 4 bases from J, leaving 6 bases between. Looked up from germline, CDR1 is SGHTA and CDR2 is FQGNSA. This CDR3 has 11 amino acids. Here the CDR3 DNA reads TGTGCCAGCAGCCCCGATTACGAGCAGTACTTC. Its protein is CASSPDYEQYF.

CDR3 in amino acids: CASSLRTSGSGETQYF. CDR3 DNA sequence: TGCGCCAGCAGCCTAAGGACTAGCGGGAGCGGAGAGACCCAGTACTTC. The chain combines TRBV4-1 with TRBJ2-5; 13 bases are a match to TRBD2. Germline V gene lookup returns CDR1 MGHRA and CDR2 YSYEKL. The CDR3 covers 16 residues. The junction had 6 bases not matched to a gene; V was cut back by 4 bases and J by 4 bases.

The rearrangement uses TRBV7-3 and TRBJ2-3; 7 nucleotides line up with TRBD1. Per germline, CDR1 SGHTA and CDR2 FQGTGA. The CDR3 extends over 13 amino acids. J was trimmed by 4 bases and V by 5 bases; bases with no gene match: 3. The CDR3 DNA is TGTGCCAGCAGCACAGGGGTATCAGATACGCAGTATTTT. It codes for CASSTGVSDTQYF.

The chain links TRBV5-4 to TRBJ1-1; 10 bases are a match to TRBD1. V lost 4 bases and J lost 3; bases outside the gene matches: 9. CDR1 SGHNT and CDR2 YYREEE come from the germline V gene (reference sequence). CDR3 length: 16 amino acids. The chain's CDR3 is CASSPGDRGEYTEAFF. The CDR3 coding sequence is TGTGCCAGCAGCCCAGGGGACAGGGGTGAATACACTGAAGCTTTCTTT.